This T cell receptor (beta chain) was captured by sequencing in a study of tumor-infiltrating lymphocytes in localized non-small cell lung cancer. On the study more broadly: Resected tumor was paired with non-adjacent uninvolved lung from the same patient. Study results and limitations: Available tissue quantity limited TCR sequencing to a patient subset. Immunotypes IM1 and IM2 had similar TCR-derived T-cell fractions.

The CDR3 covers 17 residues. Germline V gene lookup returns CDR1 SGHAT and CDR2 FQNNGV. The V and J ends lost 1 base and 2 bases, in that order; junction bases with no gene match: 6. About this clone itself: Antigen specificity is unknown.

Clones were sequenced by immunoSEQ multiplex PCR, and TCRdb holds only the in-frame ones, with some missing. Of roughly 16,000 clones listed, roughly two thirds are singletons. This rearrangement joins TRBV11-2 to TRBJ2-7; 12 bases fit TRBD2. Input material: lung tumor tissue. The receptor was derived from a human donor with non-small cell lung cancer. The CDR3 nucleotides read TGTGCCAGCAGCTTAGTGACTTGGACTAGCGGGGCCTACGAGCAGTACTTC. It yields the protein CASSLVTWTSGAYEQYF. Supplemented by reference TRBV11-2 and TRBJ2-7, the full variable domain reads EAGVAQSPRYKIIEKRQSVAFWCNPISGHATLYWYQQILGQGPKLLIQFQNNGVVDDSQLPKDRFSAERLKGVDSTLKIQPAKLEDSAVYLCASSLVTWTSGAYEQYFGPGTRLTVT.